A single sample is the source of the 8 T cell receptor beta chains below, sequenced in a study of cytomegalovirus exposure and HLA in healthy donors. Profiled with immunoSEQ multiplex PCR; TCRdb holds only in-frame clones, not every one. The sample contains 200,000 to 250,000 clones, around nine tenths of which appear only once. Sequenced input: PBMCs. Every receptor here comes from a woman under 30 in good health and CMV-seronegative.

The rearrangement links TRBV9 to TRBJ2-3; 13 bases line up with TRBD2. V lost 3 bases, J lost 6 bases, and 7 bases stayed unmatched. The CDR3 has 16 residues. Germline V gene data show CDR1 as SGDLS and CDR2 as YYNGEE. CDR3 sequence (DNA): TGTGCCAGCAGCGCCGGACTAGCGGGGGACAGCGATACGCAGTATTTT. Translation: CASSAGLAGDSDTQYF.

The J gene is TRBJ2-2, the V gene TRBV2; 12 positions match TRBD2. The CDR3 length is 16 residues. The V gene's germline CDR1 is SNHLY and CDR2 FYNNEI. The V segment lost 3 bases and the J segment 5 bases; nucleotides outside the gene matches: 4. CDR3 region: CASSDPLAGGTGELFF. The CDR3 region has the DNA TGTGCCAGCAGTGACCCACTAGCGGGAGGTACCGGGGAGCTGTTTTTT.

This chain connects TRBV2 to TRBJ1-5; 7 bases align to TRBD1. CDR3 length: 13 amino acids. V was pared by 4 bases and J by 7 bases, with 4 bases of the junction left unmatched. In germline, CDR1 is SNHLY, CDR2 FYNNEI. The CDR3 nucleotides read TGTGCCAGCAGTGGGACAGGAGGACAGCCCCAGCATTTT. Translation gives CASSGTGGQPQHF.

Only one count was recorded for this clone. The V gene is TRBV5-4, the J gene TRBJ2-2; D possibly corresponds to TRBD1 (6 bases). The V and J ends lost 4 bases and 0 bases respectively, with 13 bases between them. Per germline, CDR1 SGHNT and CDR2 YYREEE (reference sequence). This CDR3 spans 16 amino acids. CDR3 protein: CASSLPGTTNTGELFF. In DNA, the CDR3 is TGTGCCAGCAGCCTACCCGGGACAACGAACACCGGGGAGCTGTTTTTT.

This sequence joins TRBV7-9 and TRBJ2-7; 10 nucleotides line up with TRBD2. The J segment lost 4 bases and the V segment lost 6 bases, leaving 9 bases of the junction unmatched. CDR1 and CDR2 from the germline V gene are SEHNR and FQNEAQ (reference sequence). The CDR3 length is 15 residues. The chain's CDR3 is CASSILAGVAYEQYF. The CDR3 DNA reads as TGTGCCAGCAGTATTCTAGCGGGAGTGGCATACGAGCAGTACTTC. Drawing the rest from reference TRBV7-9 and TRBJ2-7, the complete variable domain is DTGVSQNPRHKITKRGQNVTFRCDPISEHNRLYWYRQTLGQGPEFLTYFQNEAQLEKSRLLSDRFSAERPKGSFSTLEIQRTEQGDSAMYLCASSILAGVAYEQYFGPGTRLTVT.

The genes are TRBV6-4 and TRBJ2-1; the D gene is possibly TRBD2 (6 bases). The CDR3 is 15 residues long. V was clipped by 3 bases and J by 12 bases, with 21 bases between them. Germline V CDR1 and CDR2: MRHNA, SNTAGT. Here the CDR3 DNA reads TGTGCCAGCAGTGAAGGGCCCGGGACTCCACTACGGCAGTTCTTC. This gives the protein CASSEGPGTPLRQFF.

This clone was detected once. V gene TRBV5-1 combines with J gene TRBJ2-3, with 11 bases lining up with TRBD2. Germline values: CDR1 SGHRS, CDR2 YFSETQ. With V trimmed by 2 bases and J by 6 bases, 8 bases remained unmatched. The CDR3 consists of 16 residues. The DNA of the CDR3 is TGCGCCAGCAGCTTAGATACTAGCGGGGGAGCGGATACGCAGTATTTT. It translates to CASSLDTSGGADTQYF.

J is TRBJ1-5 and V is TRBV28, with D possibly being TRBD1 (5 bases). This CDR3 comprises 14 residues. Germline lookup yields CDR1 MDHEN and CDR2 SYDVKM. Trimming stripped 4 bases from V and 0 bases from J, with 7 bases between. CDR3 bases: TGTGCCAGCAGTTCAGGGCATAGCAATCAGCCCCAGCATTTT. This codes for CASSSGHSNQPQHF.